This T cell receptor (beta chain) was retrieved from a study of control samples from healthy donors and cancer patients. The CDR3 has 12 residues. The V and J ends lost 5 bases and 9 bases respectively, with 8 bases between them. Germline assignment: CDR1 SGHTA and CDR2 FQGNSA. Produced via immunoSEQ multiplex PCR; TCRdb's table is partial and in-frame only. Seen here are thousands of clones, roughly 72% observed once, and the top ten hold 5.5% to 7.5%. V and J are TRBV7-2 and TRBJ1-6, with D unresolved. The sample consisted of formalin-fixed, paraffin-embedded tissue. This receptor was taken from a male donor with melanoma. CDR3 in DNA: TGTGCCAGCAGCCCCCCGGGTTCACCCCTCCACTTT. Residues: CASSPPGSPLHF. The entire variable domain, with the rest obtained from reference TRBV7-2 and TRBJ1-6, is as follows: GAGVSQSPSNKVTEKGKDVELRCDPISGHTALYWYRQSLGQGLEFLIYFQGNSAPDKSGLPSDRFSAERTGGSVSTLTIQRTQQEDSAVYLCASSPPGSPLHFGNGTRLTVT.